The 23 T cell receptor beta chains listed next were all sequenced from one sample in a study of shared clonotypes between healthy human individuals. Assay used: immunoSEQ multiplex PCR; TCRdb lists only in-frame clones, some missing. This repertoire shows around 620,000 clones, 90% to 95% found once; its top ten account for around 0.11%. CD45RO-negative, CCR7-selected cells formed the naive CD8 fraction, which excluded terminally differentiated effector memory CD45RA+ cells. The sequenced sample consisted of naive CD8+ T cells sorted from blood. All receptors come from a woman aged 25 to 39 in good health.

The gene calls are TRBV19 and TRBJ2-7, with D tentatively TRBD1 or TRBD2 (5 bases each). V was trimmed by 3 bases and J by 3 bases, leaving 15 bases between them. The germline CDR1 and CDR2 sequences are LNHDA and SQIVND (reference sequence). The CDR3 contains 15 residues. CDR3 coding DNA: TGTGCCAGTAGTATTCAGGGAGAATTTGGCTACGAGCAGTACTTC. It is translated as CASSIQGEFGYEQYF.

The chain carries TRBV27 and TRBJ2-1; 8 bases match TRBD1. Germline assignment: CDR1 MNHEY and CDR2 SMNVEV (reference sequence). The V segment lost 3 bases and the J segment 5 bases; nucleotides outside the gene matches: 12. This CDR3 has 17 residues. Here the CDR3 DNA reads TGTGCCAGCAGTTTCTTGGTCAGGACAGGGTTCCACAATGAGCAGTTCTTC. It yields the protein CASSFLVRTGFHNEQFF.

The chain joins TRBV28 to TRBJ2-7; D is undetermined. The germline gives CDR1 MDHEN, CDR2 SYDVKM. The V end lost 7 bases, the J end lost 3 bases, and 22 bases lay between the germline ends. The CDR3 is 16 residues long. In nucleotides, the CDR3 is TGTGCCAGCACCCGACCAACCCTGGAAGAAATCTACGAGCAGTACTTC. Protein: CASTRPTLEEIYEQYF.

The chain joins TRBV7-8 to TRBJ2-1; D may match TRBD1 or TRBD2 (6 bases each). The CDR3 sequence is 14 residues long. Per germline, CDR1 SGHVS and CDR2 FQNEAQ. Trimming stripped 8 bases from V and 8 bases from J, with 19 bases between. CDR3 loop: CASVRGGGTDEQFF. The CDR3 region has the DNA TGTGCCAGCGTCCGTGGAGGGGGAACGGATGAGCAGTTCTTC.

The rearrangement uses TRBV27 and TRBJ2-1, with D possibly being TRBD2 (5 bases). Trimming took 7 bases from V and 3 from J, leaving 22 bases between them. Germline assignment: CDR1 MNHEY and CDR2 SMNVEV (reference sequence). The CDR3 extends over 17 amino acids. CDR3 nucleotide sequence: TGTGCCAGCAAGGACGGGAAAAACTCTATCATCTACAATGAGCAGTTCTTC. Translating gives CASKDGKNSIIYNEQFF.

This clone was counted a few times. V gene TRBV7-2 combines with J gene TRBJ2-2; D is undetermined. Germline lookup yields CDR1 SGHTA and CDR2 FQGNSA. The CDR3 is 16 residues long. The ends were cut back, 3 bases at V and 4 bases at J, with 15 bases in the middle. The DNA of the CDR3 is TGTGCCAGCAGCTTTAAGAGAGCTCGAGGCACCGGGGAGCTGTTTTTT. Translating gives CASSFKRARGTGELFF.

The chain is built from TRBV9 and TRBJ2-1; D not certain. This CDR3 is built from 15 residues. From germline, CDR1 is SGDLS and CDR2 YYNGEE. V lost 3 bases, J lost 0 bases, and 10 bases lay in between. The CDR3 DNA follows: TGTGCCAGCAGCGGCCCCTCCAGCTCCTACAATGAGCAGTTCTTC. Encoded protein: CASSGPSSSYNEQFF.

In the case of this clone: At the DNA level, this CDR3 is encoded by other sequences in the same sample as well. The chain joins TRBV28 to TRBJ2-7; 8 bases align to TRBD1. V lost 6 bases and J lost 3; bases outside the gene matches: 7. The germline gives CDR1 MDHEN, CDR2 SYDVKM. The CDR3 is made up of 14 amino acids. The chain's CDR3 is CASSPGTGGYEQYF. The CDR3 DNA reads TGTGCCAGCAGCCCCGGGACAGGAGGCTACGAGCAGTACTTC.

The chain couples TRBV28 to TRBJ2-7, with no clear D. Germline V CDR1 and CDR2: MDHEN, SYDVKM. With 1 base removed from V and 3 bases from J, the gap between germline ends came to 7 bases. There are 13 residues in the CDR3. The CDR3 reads CASSLSPGYEQYF. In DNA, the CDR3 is TGTGCCAGCAGTTTATCACCCGGCTACGAGCAGTACTTC.

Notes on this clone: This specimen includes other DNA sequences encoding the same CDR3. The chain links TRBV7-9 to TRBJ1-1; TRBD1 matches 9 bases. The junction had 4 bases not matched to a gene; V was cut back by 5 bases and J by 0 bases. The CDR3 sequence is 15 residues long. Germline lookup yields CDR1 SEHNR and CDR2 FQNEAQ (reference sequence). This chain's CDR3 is CASSPGQGLNTEAFF. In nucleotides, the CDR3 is TGTGCCAGCAGCCCTGGACAGGGGCTGAACACTGAAGCTTTCTTT.

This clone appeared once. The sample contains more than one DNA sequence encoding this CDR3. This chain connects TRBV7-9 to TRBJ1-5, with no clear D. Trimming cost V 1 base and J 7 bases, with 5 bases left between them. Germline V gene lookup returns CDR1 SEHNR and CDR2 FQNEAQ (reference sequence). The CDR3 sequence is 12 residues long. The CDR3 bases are TGTGCCAGCAGCTTAGAAGGACAGCCCCAGCATTTT. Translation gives CASSLEGQPQHF.

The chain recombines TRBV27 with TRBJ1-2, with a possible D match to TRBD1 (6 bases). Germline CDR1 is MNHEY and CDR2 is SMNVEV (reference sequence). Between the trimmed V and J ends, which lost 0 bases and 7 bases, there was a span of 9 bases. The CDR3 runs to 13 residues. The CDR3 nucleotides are TGTGCCAGCAGTTTATCCGGAGGGGGTGGCTACACCTTC. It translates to CASSLSGGGGYTF.

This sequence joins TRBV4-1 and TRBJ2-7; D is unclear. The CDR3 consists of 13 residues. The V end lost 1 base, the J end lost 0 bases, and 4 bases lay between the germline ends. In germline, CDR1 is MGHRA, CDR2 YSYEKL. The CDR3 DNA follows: TGCGCCAGCAGCCAAGTGTCCTCCTACGAGCAGTACTTC. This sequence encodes CASSQVSSYEQYF.

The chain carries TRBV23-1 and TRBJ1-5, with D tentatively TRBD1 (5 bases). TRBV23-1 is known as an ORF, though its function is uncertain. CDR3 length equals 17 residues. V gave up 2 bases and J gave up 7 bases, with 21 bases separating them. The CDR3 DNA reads TGCGCCAGCAGTCAAATCACGGTGGGGCCCCGAGGCCAGCCCCAGCATTTT. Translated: CASSQITVGPRGQPQHF.

In DNA, the CDR3 is TGTGCCATCAGTGAGCGGCACCTGAGCTCTGGAAACACCATATATTTT. As protein: CAISERHLSSGNTIYF. The V and J genes are TRBV10-3 and TRBJ1-3; D call uncertain. V gave up 2 bases and J gave up 0 bases, with 11 bases separating them. This CDR3 is built from 16 residues. CDR1 and CDR2 from the germline V gene are ENHRY and SYGVKD.

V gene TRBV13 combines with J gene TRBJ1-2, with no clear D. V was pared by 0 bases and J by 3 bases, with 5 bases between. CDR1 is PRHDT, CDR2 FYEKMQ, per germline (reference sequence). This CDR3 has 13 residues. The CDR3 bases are TGTGCCAGCAGCTTAGGGTGGGACTATGGCTACACCTTC. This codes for CASSLGWDYGYTF.

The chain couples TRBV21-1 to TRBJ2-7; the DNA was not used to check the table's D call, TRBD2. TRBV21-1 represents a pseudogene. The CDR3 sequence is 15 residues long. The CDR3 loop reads CASRLGLAGVYEQYF. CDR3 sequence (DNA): TGTGCCAGCAGATTGGGACTAGCGGGAGTGTACGAGCAGTACTTC.

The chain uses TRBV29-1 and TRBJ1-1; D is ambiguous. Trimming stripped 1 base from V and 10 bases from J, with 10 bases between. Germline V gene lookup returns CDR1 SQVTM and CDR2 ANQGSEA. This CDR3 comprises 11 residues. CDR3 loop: CSVEVRGAAFF. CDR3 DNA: TGCAGCGTTGAAGTGCGGGGAGCAGCTTTCTTT. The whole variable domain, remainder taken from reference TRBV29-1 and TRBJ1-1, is SAVISQKPSRDICQRGTSLTIQCQVDSQVTMMFWYRQQPGQSLTLIATANQGSEATYESGFVIDKFPISRPNLTFSTLTVSNMSPEDSSIYLCSVEVRGAAFFGQGTRLTVV.

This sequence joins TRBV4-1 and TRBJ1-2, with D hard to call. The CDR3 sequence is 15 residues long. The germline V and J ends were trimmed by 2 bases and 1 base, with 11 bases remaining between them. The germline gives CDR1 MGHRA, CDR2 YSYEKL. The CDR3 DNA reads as TGCGCCAGCAGCCAACCCAGTGCTGATAACTATGGCTACACCTTC. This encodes CASSQPSADNYGYTF.

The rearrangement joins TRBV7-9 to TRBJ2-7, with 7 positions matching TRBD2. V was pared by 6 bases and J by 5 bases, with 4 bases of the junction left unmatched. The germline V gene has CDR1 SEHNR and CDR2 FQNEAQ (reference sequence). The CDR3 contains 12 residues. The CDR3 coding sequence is TGTGCCAGCAGGCTCACTAGCGACGAGCAGTACTTC. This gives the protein CASRLTSDEQYF.

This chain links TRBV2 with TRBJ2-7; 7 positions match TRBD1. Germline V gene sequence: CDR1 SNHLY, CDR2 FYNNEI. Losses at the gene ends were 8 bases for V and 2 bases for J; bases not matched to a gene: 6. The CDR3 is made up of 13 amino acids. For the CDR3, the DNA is TGTGCCAGCGCTAATGACAGGGCCTACGAGCAGTACTTC. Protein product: CASANDRAYEQYF. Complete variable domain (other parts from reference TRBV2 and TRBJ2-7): EPEVTQTPSHQVTQMGQEVILRCVPISNHLYFYWYRQILGQKVEFLVSFYNNEISEKSEIFDDQFSVERPDGSNFTLKIRSTKLEDSAMYFCASANDRAYEQYFGPGTRLTVT.

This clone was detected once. CDR3 bases: TGTGCCAGCAGTTTCTCAGGGGATAATGAGCAGTTCTTC. It specifies CASSFSGDNEQFF. The genes are TRBV27 and TRBJ2-1, with D perhaps TRBD1 (6 bases). V was shortened by 3 bases and J by 7 bases, with 10 bases between the two germline ends. Germline V CDR1 and CDR2: MNHEY, SMNVEV (reference sequence). The CDR3 loop spans 13 amino acids.

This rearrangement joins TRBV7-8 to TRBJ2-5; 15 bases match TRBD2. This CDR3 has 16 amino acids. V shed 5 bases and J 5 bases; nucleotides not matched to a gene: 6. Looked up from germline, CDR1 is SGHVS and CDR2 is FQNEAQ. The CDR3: CASSKGLAGGGETQYF. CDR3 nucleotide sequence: TGTGCCAGCAGCAAGGGACTAGCGGGAGGAGGGGAGACCCAGTACTTC.